This section outlines one TCR beta chain sequence together with its context. Antigen unknown. The CDR3 spans 13 residues. The J segment lost 5 bases and the V segment lost 5 bases, leaving 2 bases of the junction unmatched. CDR1 and CDR2 (germline): MDHEN, SYDVKM. TCRdb keeps only in-frame clones here, not all; method: immunoSEQ multiplex PCR. The data show fewer than 50,000 clones, approximately 80% seen once. The data belong to a study of OX40 agonist ivuxolimab in advanced cancers. Turning to the study itself: Averaging 60 years in age, with a range of roughly 20 to 79, the cohort was 65% to 90% male. Study-level results: The authors did not determine the antigen specificity of the expanded peripheral T cells.

The clonotype was recovered from an adult with an advanced solid tumor such as melanoma, head and neck, liver or kidney cancer. The specimen was CD4+ or CD8+ T cells sorted from blood, collected in a trial of the OX40 agonist ivuxolimab. V is TRBV28 and J is TRBJ2-2, with 7 bases matching TRBD2. CDR3 loop: CASSLGGTGELFF. DNA for the CDR3: TGTGCCAGCAGTCTCGGGGGGACCGGGGAGCTGTTTTTT. The full variable domain, rest sourced from reference TRBV28 and TRBJ2-2, is DVKVTQSSRYLVKRTGEKVFLECVQDMDHENMFWYRQDPGLGLRLIYFSYDVKMKEKGDIPEGYSVSREKKERFSLILESASTNQTSMYLCASSLGGTGELFFGEGSRLTVL.